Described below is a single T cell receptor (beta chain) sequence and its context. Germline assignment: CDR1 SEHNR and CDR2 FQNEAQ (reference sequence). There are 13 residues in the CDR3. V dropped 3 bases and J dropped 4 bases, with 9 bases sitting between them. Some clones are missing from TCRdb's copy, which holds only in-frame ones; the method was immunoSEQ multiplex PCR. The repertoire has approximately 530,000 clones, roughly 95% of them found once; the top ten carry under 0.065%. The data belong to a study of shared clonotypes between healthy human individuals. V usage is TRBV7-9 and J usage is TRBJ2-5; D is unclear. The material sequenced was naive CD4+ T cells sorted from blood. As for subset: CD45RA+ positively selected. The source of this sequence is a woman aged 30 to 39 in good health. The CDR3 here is CASSFRLGETQYF. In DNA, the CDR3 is TGTGCCAGCAGCTTCCGTCTGGGAGAGACCCAGTACTTC.